This T cell receptor (beta chain) was obtained from a study of T cell clones after liver transplantation (dated by TCRdb to about 2019). In the study overall: The samples were obtained from ITN030ST, a randomized trial that attempted immunosuppression withdrawal within 2 years after liver transplantation. Donor-reactive T cell clones were identified by TCRbeta sequencing following a pre-transplant mixed lymphocyte reaction and were subsequently tracked in post-transplant blood. Third party-reactive TCRbeta sequences from pre-transplant MLRs were also identified as an antigen-independent comparator for donor-reactive sequences. Of the eight recipients, three were HCV-positive, while the remaining recipients had been transplanted for non-autoimmune, non-viral indications. No induction therapy was given to the subjects, and standard immunosuppression was administered until randomization at 12-24 months post-transplant. Tolerance was defined as complete withdrawal of immunosuppression for at least one year without a rise in liver enzymes beyond twice the upper limit of normal. Blood samples were collected pre-transplant, pre-randomization before withdrawal, and post-randomization after either complete withdrawal or failed withdrawal. The study cohort included 8 liver transplant recipients, of whom 3 were classified as tolerant and 5 as non-tolerant.

In regard to this clone: No cognate antigen has been identified for it. The record has no base qualities; no much larger clone is one base away.

Thawed unstimulated PBMCs were stained for CD3, CD4 and CD8 and FACS-sorted into CD3+CD4+ and CD3+CD8+ populations. Randomization to immunosuppression withdrawal applied to every one of the 8 studied subjects. Genomic DNA was isolated with the Qiagen DNeasy Blood and Tissue Kit. Study-wide findings and limitations: The conclusions were preliminary, being limited by small, heterogeneous patient numbers and by non-standardized post-transplant time points. The decline in donor-reactive sequences exceeded the decline in third party-reactive sequences, suggesting partial antigen-specific deletion that was unrelated to withdrawal success. In 5 of 8 subjects, circulating donor-reactive CD4 TCRbeta sequences decreased significantly after transplant, regardless of tolerance or HCV status. Since no allograft tissue specimens were available, donor-reactive T cells may have migrated into the graft instead of being deleted. In a couple of subjects, low numbers of available donor cells limited the measurable donor-reactive repertoire. When repertoire turnover was accounted for, significantly reduced detection of donor-reactive sequences was found in 7 of 8 subjects for CD4 and in 8 of 8 subjects for CD8.

Using immunoSEQ, frozen genomic DNA was subjected to high-throughput TCRbeta CDR3 sequencing, a process that included PCR amplification, mapping, bias correction and internal controls. Concerning the study's data processing: Only productive rearrangements were retained, and each unique TCRbeta sequence was defined by its CDR3 nucleotide sequence together with its V and J gene. For classification of a sequence as donor-reactive, at least 5-fold expansion in CFSE-low cells relative to unstimulated pre-transplant cells and a frequency of at least 0.01% were required. Minimum frequency thresholds were set for each subject on the basis of the unstimulated sample with the lowest template count, so that a detection power of at least 90% was ensured. Jensen-Shannon divergence between the top 1000 TCRbeta sequences post-transplant and pre-transplant was used to measure repertoire turnover. Two-sided Fisher's exact tests were used to test for changes in the detection of donor-reactive sequences. This immuneACCESS table, as held by TCRdb, lists in-frame sequences with V and J called but not all clones. Of the missing ones, under half trace to an unresolved V gene in checked studies; the others have no known cause. D and trimming come from the DNA, and the V and J calls and clone size come from that table. The sample table contains tens of thousands of clones; only one count was recorded for approximately 82% of them. 2.5% to 3% of the sample is taken by the ten largest.

Counted from cysteine to phenylalanine, this CDR3 has 16 amino acids. The DNA shown is the 48-base CDR3, in frame from base 1. Deletion took 2 bases off V and 0 bases off J, with a span of 10 bases between the germline ends. Reading the germline V gene (reference sequence) gives CDR1 MNHNY and CDR2 SVGAGI. The sequence joins TRBV6-6 to TRBJ2-2; the D gene is perhaps TRBD2, from 5 matching bases. The starting material was CD4+ T cells from blood, obtained at the 22-month timepoint. The clonotype originates from a human patient who received a liver transplant. Following a transplant, some T lymphocytes may have been derived from the graft donor. The base sequence is TGTGCCAGCAGTTACCCCGGGAATGCGAACACCGGGGAGCTGTTTTTT. Translated, it reads CASSYPGNANTGELFF.